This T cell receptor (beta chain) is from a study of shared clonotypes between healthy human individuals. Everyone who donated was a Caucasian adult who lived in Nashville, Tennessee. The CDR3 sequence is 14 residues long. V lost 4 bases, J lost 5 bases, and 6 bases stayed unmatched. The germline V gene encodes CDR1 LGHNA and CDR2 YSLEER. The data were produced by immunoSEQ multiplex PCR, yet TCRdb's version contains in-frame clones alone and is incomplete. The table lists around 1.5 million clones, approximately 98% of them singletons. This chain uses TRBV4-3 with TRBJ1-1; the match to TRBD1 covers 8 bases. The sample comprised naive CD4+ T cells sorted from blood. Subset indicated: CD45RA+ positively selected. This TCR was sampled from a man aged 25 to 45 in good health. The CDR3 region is CASSRTGGRTEAFF. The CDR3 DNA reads TGCGCCAGCAGCCGCACAGGGGGTCGAACTGAAGCTTTCTTT.